This T cell receptor (beta chain) stems from a study of T-cell reconstitution after alpha-beta-depleted transplantation in children. The V gene end was trimmed by 5 bases and the J gene end by 2 bases; junction bases not matched to a gene: 8. Germline V lookup: CDR1 SGHVS, CDR2 FQNEAQ. The CDR3 is made up of 16 amino acids. Study outcomes and limitations: Surviving recipient T cells and intrathymic progenitors accounted for some patients' high TCRbeta diversity at day 60. Expanded graft clones, several hundred of them, were reportedly the source of alpha-beta T cells about two months after transplant. Most T-cell counts and diversity one year after the transplant came from T cells that were newly produced.

This clonotype was observed at least ten times. Its target is not known. The TCRbeta library incorporated unique molecular identifiers. TCRdb independently ran MiXCR on the PCR reads; one entry per CDR3 protein. This sample has about 300,000 distinct CDR3 sequences, with around 7.1% found just once. The TCR comes from a female patient younger than 10 who had a stem cell transplant for Fanconi anemia, so the T cells may come from the graft donor. V usage is TRBV7-8 and J usage is TRBJ2-3, with 9 bases lining up with TRBD2. Sample: peripheral blood, taken 360 days after TCRalphabeta/CD19-depleted stem cell transplant. The CDR3 region has the DNA TGTGCCAGCAGCCACGGTAGCGGGAGAGTCACAGATACGCAGTATTTT. It specifies CASSHGSGRVTDTQYF.